These 2 T cell receptor beta chains came from one sample sequenced in a study of cytomegalovirus exposure and HLA in healthy donors. Using immunoSEQ multiplex PCR, the repertoire was profiled, and TCRdb retains in-frame clones only, with some absent. The sample shows about 83,000 clones, 96% of them seen only once. Sequencing was carried out using PBMCs. All receptors come from a young woman in good health and CMV-seronegative.

The chain links TRBV10-2 to TRBJ1-2; TRBD1 matches at 8 bases. This CDR3 is built from 14 residues. V lost 6 bases, J lost 4 bases, and 7 bases stayed unmatched. CDR1 is WSHSY and CDR2 is SAAADI in the germline V gene. The CDR3 sequence is CASRPGQGLYGYTF. CDR3 coding DNA: TGCGCCAGCAGGCCCGGACAGGGCCTCTATGGCTACACCTTC.

The V call is TRBV9, the J call TRBJ2-5, with 10 bases aligning to TRBD1. Germline V gives CDR1 SGDLS, CDR2 YYNGEE. There are 14 residues in the CDR3. Trimming removed 0 bases from V and 5 bases from J; junction bases left unmatched: 1. The CDR3, as DNA: TGTGCCAGCAGCGTAGCGGGACAGGGGGAGACCCAGTACTTC. This translates into CASSVAGQGETQYF.